This TCR beta chain appears in the sequencing data of a study of blood T cell repertoires in COVID-19. On the study more broadly: The cDNA or gDNA used as material had been derived from T cells, B-cell-depleted T cells, or PBMCs.

J lost 5 bases, V lost 4 bases, and 5 bases had no gene match. CDR3 length: 13 residues. Germline values: CDR1 LGHNA, CDR2 YSLEER. The study drew participants aged 18 to 89 years from roughly 25 US areas. Cohort placement rested on clinical history that participants reported themselves. Authors' methods: Estimated nucleated cell counts came from reference gene primer amplification. The assay was immunoSEQ multiplex PCR, and TCRdb's table has in-frame clones only and misses some. The V and J calls and clone size were taken over from that table, and D and trimming were inferred from the DNA. The sample shows 230,000 or so clones, about 88% of them seen only once.

Input material: PBMCs or T cells enriched from blood (not recorded which). This sequence was found in a woman aged 25 to 45 who had recovered from COVID-19. V gene TRBV4-3 combines with J gene TRBJ2-7; TRBD1 aligns across 7 bases. CDR3 sequence (DNA): TGCGCCAGCAGCCGAGGACAGGCGAACGAGCAGTACTTC. It codes for CASSRGQANEQYF.